This TCR beta chain was captured in a study of identical twins. Trimming removed 6 bases from V and 1 base from J; junction bases left unmatched: 3. CDR3 length: 14 residues. Germline assignment: CDR1 SQVTM and CDR2 ANQGSEA. As to this clonotype: The antigen is unknown.

Study-level results: Some out-of-frame alpha sequences were shared by twins, and these showed excess low generation probability. Cord blood's abundant beta clonotypes had fewer insertions, unlike memory repertoires.

A single record per CDR3 protein comes from TCRdb applying MiXCR to the 5' RACE reads. Of approximately 260,000 distinct CDR3 sequences detected, around 8% appear once; the ten largest clones hold about 3%. This sample was shared with a second study, whose subject was yellow fever vaccine responses in identical twins.

This sequence joins TRBV29-1 and TRBJ2-3; TRBD2 agrees at 11 bases. The material sequenced was CD8+ T cells sorted from blood. The TCR comes from a woman under 30 in good health. CDR3 sequence (DNA): TGCAGCGTCATACTAGCGGGAGGCACAGATACGCAGTATTTT. Its protein is CSVILAGGTDTQYF.